This T cell receptor (beta chain) was found in a study of control samples from healthy donors and cancer patients. Profiled with immunoSEQ multiplex PCR; TCRdb holds only in-frame clones, not every one. The sample contains some 140,000 clones, approximately 92% of which appear only once. The CDR3 spans 19 residues. V lost 1 base and J lost 4; bases outside the gene matches: 12. Germline V gene lookup returns CDR1 SGHTA and CDR2 FQGNSA. This chain links TRBV7-2 with TRBJ2-1; 11 bases align to TRBD2. The receptor was isolated from a man younger than 45 in good health. The sequenced sample consisted of blood. The CDR3 sequence: CASSLEFWVAGGLYNEQFF. The CDR3 bases are TGTGCCAGCAGCTTAGAGTTTTGGGTAGCGGGAGGGCTTTACAATGAGCAGTTCTTC.